The 23 T cell receptor beta chains below all came from one sample that was sequenced in a study of patients and donors after allogeneic stem cell transplantation. In TCRdb, the RT-PCR reads were re-called with MiXCR into one record per CDR3 protein. The repertoire holds some 150,000 distinct CDR3 sequences, with over 35% as singletons. What was sequenced was blood, either unsorted or a sorted T cell fraction (not recorded which). The receptor source for this set is a human donor who was either an allogeneic HSCT recipient or a stem cell or donor lymphocyte infusion donor (not recorded which). It is not recorded whose cells these are; they may come from a transplant donor.

This clonotype was seen a few times. The chain couples TRBV6-2 or TRBV6-3 to TRBJ1-1; unclear D gene. The germline V gene encodes CDR1 MNHEY and CDR2 SVGEGT. The germline V and J ends were trimmed by 2 bases and 1 base, with 5 bases remaining between them. This CDR3 spans 13 amino acids. The CDR3 sequence is CASSYAGNTEAFF. Here the CDR3 DNA reads TGTGCCAGCAGTTACGCAGGGAACACTGAAGCTTTCTTT.

This chain connects TRBV20-1 to TRBJ2-4; either TRBD1 or TRBD2 may supply D (5 bases each). The CDR3 is made up of 13 amino acids. V gave up 1 base and J gave up 7 bases, with 11 bases separating them. Germline lookup yields CDR1 DFQATT and CDR2 SNEGSKA (reference sequence). The CDR3: CSARVVGVNIQYF. The CDR3 DNA reads as TGCAGTGCTAGAGTGGTGGGGGTGAACATTCAGTACTTC.

This clonotype was counted between two and nine times. V is TRBV28 and J is TRBJ1-1; TRBD1 is a possible D gene (5 bases). This CDR3 has 12 amino acids. Trimming took off 4 bases at V and 9 bases at J, with 12 bases between the two ends. CDR1 is MDHEN and CDR2 is SYDVKM in the germline V gene. The DNA for the CDR3 is TGTGCCAGCAGTTCTGCGGGGACCCAAGCTTTCTTT. Residues: CASSSAGTQAFF.

The V call is TRBV5-6, the J call TRBJ2-7; the match to TRBD1 covers 10 bases. This CDR3 contains 17 residues. Germline V gives CDR1 SGHDT, CDR2 YYEEEE. The V and J ends lost 2 bases and 0 bases, in that order; junction bases with no gene match: 8. The CDR3 region has the DNA TGTGCCAGCAGCTTCCCGGGACAGGGGATTAGCTCCTACGAGCAGTACTTC. Amino acid sequence: CASSFPGQGISSYEQYF.

V usage is TRBV15 and J usage is TRBJ1-2; 8 nucleotides agree with TRBD1. The junction had 6 bases not matched to a gene; V was cut back by 0 bases and J by 0 bases. CDR1 is LNHNV, CDR2 YYDKDF, per germline (reference sequence). The CDR3 is 17 residues long. In DNA, the CDR3 is TGTGCCACCAGCAGAGATCAGGGGGCTCTTACTAACTATGGCTACACCTTC. This sequence encodes CATSRDQGALTNYGYTF.

The chain uses TRBV11-2 and TRBJ1-2; D not certain. Germline V CDR1 and CDR2: SGHAT, FQNNGV. This CDR3 is built from 14 residues. V was shortened by 0 bases and J by 8 bases, with 13 bases between the two germline ends. Written as DNA, the CDR3 is TGTGCCAGCAGCTTAGAGGCAGGAGGTAGCGGCTACACCTTC. This encodes CASSLEAGGSGYTF.

This chain connects TRBV5-1 to TRBJ1-2; 8 bases agree with TRBD1. The CDR3 has 15 residues. From germline, CDR1 is SGHRS and CDR2 YFSETQ. The junction had 5 bases not matched to a gene; V was cut back by 2 bases and J by 2 bases. The CDR3: CASSLPGQENYGYTF. The CDR3 nucleotides read TGCGCCAGCAGCTTACCGGGACAGGAGAACTATGGCTACACCTTC. The variable domain in full, completed from reference TRBV5-1 and TRBJ1-2, reads KAGVTQTPRYLIKTRGQQVTLSCSPISGHRSVSWYQQTPGQGLQFLFEYFSETQRNKGNFPGRFSGRQFSNSRSEMNVSTLELGDSALYLCASSLPGQENYGYTFGSGTRLTVV.

This clonotype was detected a few times. This chain links TRBV7-2 with TRBJ1-3; no reliable D call. The length of the CDR3 is 16 residues. The germline CDR1 and CDR2 sequences are SGHTA and FQGNSA. Trimming took off 2 bases at V and 4 bases at J, with 15 bases between the two ends. The CDR3 is CASSLWELKGGNTIYF. Written as DNA, the CDR3 is TGTGCCAGCAGCTTATGGGAGTTAAAGGGCGGAAACACCATATATTTT.

J is TRBJ1-1 and V is TRBV5-1; D is unresolved. This CDR3 region has 12 residues. Germline values: CDR1 SGHRS, CDR2 YFSETQ. With 4 bases removed from V and 6 bases from J, the gap between germline ends came to 10 bases. CDR3 region: CASSPGGPEAFF. The CDR3 DNA reads as TGCGCCAGCAGCCCCGGTGGCCCTGAAGCTTTCTTT.

V gene TRBV20-1 combines with J gene TRBJ2-1; TRBD2 is a possible D gene (6 bases). The CDR3 extends over 16 amino acids. Per the germline V gene, CDR1 is DFQATT and CDR2 is SNEGSKA (reference sequence). Between the trimmed V and J ends, which lost 0 bases and 2 bases, there was a span of 14 bases. The CDR3 nucleotides read TGCAGTGCTAGAGATCAGCCGGGACTGCCCTACAATGAGCAGTTCTTC. It encodes CSARDQPGLPYNEQFF.

The chain employs TRBV7-9 and TRBJ1-1, with D unclear. V was cut by 1 base and J by 2 bases, with 11 bases left in between. The CDR3 has 15 amino acids. The germline V gene has CDR1 SEHNR and CDR2 FQNEAQ (reference sequence). In DNA form, the CDR3 reads TGTGCCAGCAGCTTAGAATTCTCTGGTAACACTGAAGCTTTCTTT. Its protein is CASSLEFSGNTEAFF.

In this sample, this clonotype turned up once. V gene TRBV6-2 or TRBV6-3 combines with J gene TRBJ1-1; tentatively, D is TRBD1 (5 bases). With 2 bases removed from V and 6 bases from J, the gap between germline ends came to 10 bases. The germline CDR1 and CDR2 sequences are MNHEY and SVGEGT. This CDR3 spans 13 amino acids. CDR3 loop: CASSYGGRAEAFF. The CDR3 nucleotides read TGTGCCAGCAGTTACGGGGGAAGGGCTGAAGCTTTCTTT.

This clonotype was observed a few times. This chain connects TRBV20-1 to TRBJ1-1, with D uncertain. Per germline, CDR1 DFQATT and CDR2 SNEGSKA (reference sequence). V lost 7 bases to trimming and J lost 0 bases, with 6 bases between them. CDR3 size: 11 residues. The chain's CDR3 is CSGNLNTEAFF. CDR3 nucleotides: TGCAGTGGTAACCTGAACACTGAAGCTTTCTTT.

The chain carries TRBV15 and TRBJ1-6; 9 positions agree with TRBD1. CDR3 size: 15 residues. Germline trimming cut 5 bases from V and 7 bases from J; bases unmatched to any gene: 6. The germline CDR1 and CDR2 sequences are LNHNV and YYDKDF (reference sequence). CDR3 bases: TGTGCCACCAGCCTCCGGACAGGGGACAATTCACCCCTCCACTTT. It is translated as CATSLRTGDNSPLHF.

The table lists this clonotype with a few counts. This chain connects TRBV6-5 to TRBJ2-2; possible D gene TRBD1, 5 bases. CDR3 length: 13 residues. CDR1 and CDR2 (germline): MNHEY, SVGAGI. V was shortened by 7 bases and J by 1 base, with 7 bases between the two germline ends. The CDR3 sequence: CASTGQNTGELFF. CDR3 nucleotides: TGTGCCAGCACCGGACAGAACACCGGGGAGCTGTTTTTT.

This clonotype was picked up a small number of times. This chain links TRBV7-2 with TRBJ1-6; D might be TRBD1 (6 bases). Germline V gives CDR1 SGHTA, CDR2 FQGNSA. This CDR3 spans 16 amino acids. The V end lost 2 bases, the J end lost 7 bases, and 15 bases lay between the germline ends. The CDR3 DNA reads TGTGCCAGCAGCTTAAGGGGTAGGGGGGCCAATTCACCCCTCCACTTT. This translates into CASSLRGRGANSPLHF.

Sample share makes this clonotype medium-sized. The rearrangement uses TRBV20-1 and TRBJ1-2; no clear D gene. V was shortened by 2 bases and J by 2 bases, with 6 bases between the two germline ends. CDR1 and CDR2 (germline): DFQATT, SNEGSKA (reference sequence). The CDR3 spans 12 residues. The CDR3: CSARTRNYGYTF. The CDR3 coding sequence is TGCAGTGCTAGAACAAGGAACTATGGCTACACCTTC.

This clonotype was seen a handful of times. The chain joins TRBV6-2 or TRBV6-3 to TRBJ2-3, with no clear D. The V and J ends lost 5 bases and 2 bases respectively, with 8 bases between them. The CDR3 has 13 amino acids. CDR1 is MNHEY and CDR2 is SVGEGT in the germline V gene. The CDR3: CASSQGVTDTQYF. As DNA, the CDR3 is TGTGCCAGCAGTCAAGGCGTCACAGATACGCAGTATTTT.

The chain couples TRBV11-2 to TRBJ1-2; 8 bases align to TRBD1. CDR3 length equals 15 residues. Trimming took 5 bases from V and 7 from J; bases not matched to a gene: 12. Germline V gene sequence: CDR1 SGHAT, CDR2 FQNNGV. CDR3 in DNA: TGTGCCAGCAGCCATTACAGGGGGGCCGGAGGTGGCTACACCTTC. It encodes CASSHYRGAGGGYTF.

This chain connects TRBV6-2 or TRBV6-3 to TRBJ2-5; D is ambiguous. This CDR3 spans 12 amino acids. V lost 6 bases and J lost 5, with 10 bases in between. CDR1 is MNHEY, CDR2 SVGEGT, per germline. The CDR3 DNA reads TGTGCCAGCAGCGGGCCGAAGGAGACCCAGTACTTC. Encoded protein: CASSGPKETQYF.

The chain couples TRBV4-2 to TRBJ2-1; 8 bases match TRBD2. V was pared by 1 base and J by 6 bases, with 8 bases of the junction left unmatched. This CDR3 region has 16 residues. Germline CDR1 and CDR2: LGHNA and YNFKEQ. This CDR3 reads CASSQGGGGNLNEQFF. The CDR3 nucleotides are TGTGCCAGCAGCCAAGGGGGCGGGGGGAATCTCAATGAGCAGTTCTTC.

This clonotype turned up a few times. The J gene is TRBJ1-3, the V gene TRBV4-2; tentative D call: TRBD1 (6 bases). The CDR3 spans 14 residues. Per the germline V gene, CDR1 is LGHNA and CDR2 is YNFKEQ. Deletions cut 1 base from V and 4 bases from J, with 8 bases between. CDR3 nucleotide sequence: TGTGCCAGCAGCCAAGCCGGGGGCGGAAACACCATATATTTT. It codes for CASSQAGGGNTIYF.

This clonotype has only a few counts. The rearrangement links TRBV12-5 to TRBJ1-5, with TRBD1 identical over 8 bases. Unmatched junction bases numbered 16, after V lost 6 bases and J lost 6 bases. CDR3 size: 17 residues. Per the germline V gene, CDR1 is LGHNT and CDR2 is FRNRAP. CDR3 coding DNA: TGTGCTAGTGGAAAGTTCAGGGGGCGCGGAAAGAGTCAGCCCCAGCATTTT. Encoded protein: CASGKFRGRGKSQPQHF.